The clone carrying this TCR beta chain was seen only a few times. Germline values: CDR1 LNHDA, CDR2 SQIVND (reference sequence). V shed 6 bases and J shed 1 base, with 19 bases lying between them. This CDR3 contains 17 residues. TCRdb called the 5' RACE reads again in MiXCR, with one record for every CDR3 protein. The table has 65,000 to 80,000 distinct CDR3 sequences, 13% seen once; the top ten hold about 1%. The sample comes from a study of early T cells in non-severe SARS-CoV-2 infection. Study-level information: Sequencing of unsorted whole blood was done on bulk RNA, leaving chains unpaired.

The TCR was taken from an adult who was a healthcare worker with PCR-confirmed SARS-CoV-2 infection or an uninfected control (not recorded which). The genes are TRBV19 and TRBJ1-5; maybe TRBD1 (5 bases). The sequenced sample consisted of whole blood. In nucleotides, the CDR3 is TGTGCCAGTAGCGCCCCGACCCACAGACAGAGCAATCAGCCCCAGCATTTT. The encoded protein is CASSAPTHRQSNQPQHF.